The sequence of this T cell receptor beta chain was determined in a study of yellow fever vaccine responses in identical twins. Concerning this clonotype itself: The antigen is unknown.

TCRdb called the RT-PCR reads again in MiXCR, with one record for every CDR3 protein. The sample gives around 2,000 distinct CDR3 sequences, approximately 32% of which show up once; approximately 6.2% is in the top ten. Findings of the study overall: It has been reported that, in twins, the vaccine T cell response seemed partly convergent and partly personalized.

Material: T cells from blood (PBMCs), unsorted or a sorted subset (not recorded which), obtained before or after yellow fever vaccination (not recorded which). The receptor's source is a woman younger than 30 who received the yellow fever vaccine.

The CDR3 DNA reads TGTGCCAGCAGGGCGGGACTACCTAACAATGAGCAGTTCTTC. Translation gives CASRAGLPNNEQFF. V is TRBV6-1 and J is TRBJ2-1; 7 bases align to TRBD2. Germline V gives CDR1 MNHNS, CDR2 SASEGT. J lost 5 bases, V lost 6 bases, and 7 bases had no gene match. The CDR3 has 14 amino acids.